The 10 T cell receptor beta chains below were found in one sample sequenced in a study of T-cell reconstitution after alpha-beta-depleted transplantation in children. The TCRbeta library was prepared with unique molecular identifiers. TCRdb re-analysed the PCR reads in MiXCR, keeping a single row per CDR3 protein. The sample lists approximately 630,000 distinct CDR3 sequences; around 13% were seen once. The sequencing here drew on PBMCs, taken before TCRalphabeta/CD19-depleted stem cell transplant. All receptors derive from a girl aged 2-10 years with congenital amegakaryocytic thrombocytopenia, due to receive a stem cell transplant.

This clonotype was picked up many times. The chain combines TRBV9 with TRBJ2-2; D ambiguous. This CDR3 is 14 amino acids long. Germline V gene lookup returns CDR1 SGDLS and CDR2 YYNGEE. With 0 bases removed from V and 0 bases from J, the gap between germline ends came to 3 bases. CDR3 protein: CASSVVSNTGELFF. CDR3 nucleotides: TGTGCCAGCAGCGTAGTGTCGAACACCGGGGAGCTGTTTTTT.

Worth noting for this clonotype: One base away lies a much larger clone, so this may be a sequencing read error. The CDR3 coding sequence is TGTGCCAGCAGCGCCTTCGAAATATACCATGAGCAGTTCTTC. It encodes CASSAFEIYHEQFF. The J gene is TRBJ2-1, the V gene TRBV7-2; D remains unclear. The V end was cut by 5 bases, the J end by 8 bases, with 16 bases between. The CDR3 consists of 14 residues. The germline gives CDR1 SGHTA, CDR2 FQGNSA.

In this sample, this clonotype turned up a few times. The chain combines TRBV20-1 with TRBJ2-7; 11 bases are shared with TRBD2. Germline CDR1 reads DFQATT; CDR2 reads SNEGSKA (reference sequence). V shed 1 base and J 2 bases; nucleotides not matched to a gene: 7. The length of the CDR3 is 16 residues. CDR3 coding DNA: TGCAGTGCTAGAGGAATTATAGCGGGAGGGACCTACGAGCAGTACTTC. Amino acids: CSARGIIAGGTYEQYF.

This clonotype was seen a handful of times. J is TRBJ2-1 and V is TRBV7-9; D unclear. Germline CDR1 and CDR2: SEHNR and FQNEAQ (reference sequence). CDR3 size: 15 residues. Trimming shortened V by 2 bases and J by 0 bases, and 8 bases separated the two germline ends. The DNA of the CDR3 is TGTGCCAGCAGCTTAATGACCGCCTCCTACAATGAGCAGTTCTTC. This sequence encodes CASSLMTASYNEQFF.

Ten or more counts support this clonotype. The chain employs TRBV20-1 and TRBJ1-5; D might be TRBD1 (6 bases). Germline V gene sequence: CDR1 DFQATT, CDR2 SNEGSKA (reference sequence). This CDR3 is 14 amino acids long. Trimming took off 3 bases at V and 5 bases at J, with 14 bases between the two ends. The CDR3 protein is CSARTQYRDQPQHF. The CDR3 region has the DNA TGCAGTGCTAGGACTCAATACAGGGATCAGCCCCAGCATTTT.

This chain uses TRBV3-1 with TRBJ2-1; the D gene is possibly TRBD2 (5 bases). Trimming took off 11 bases at V and 6 bases at J, with 20 bases between the two ends. CDR3 size: 14 residues. Germline loops: CDR1 LGHDT, CDR2 YNNKEL (reference sequence). The CDR3 region is CAAGEARVVNEQFF. For the CDR3, the DNA is TGTGCCGCGGGCGAGGCTCGGGTTGTCAATGAGCAGTTCTTC.

V and J are TRBV7-6 and TRBJ2-7; 10 nucleotides agree with TRBD1. Germline values: CDR1 SGHVS, CDR2 FNYEAQ. The CDR3 has 14 amino acids. The V and J ends lost 4 bases and 4 bases, in that order; junction bases with no gene match: 4. CDR3 amino acids: CASSSGQGLYEQYF. DNA of the CDR3: TGTGCCAGCAGCTCGGGACAGGGGTTGTACGAGCAGTACTTC.

With respect to this clonotype: Relative to the germline gene, one junction end is altered; a read error may explain this. V and J are TRBV5-1 and TRBJ2-5, with a possible D match to TRBD1 (6 bases). This CDR3 is 14 amino acids long. In germline, CDR1 is SGHRS, CDR2 YFSETQ. As DNA, the CDR3 is TGCGCCAGCAGATTGGGGGCCACGGGGGAGACCCAGTACTTC. As protein: CASRLGATGETQYF. The full variable domain, with the rest looked up from reference TRBV5-1 and TRBJ2-5, is KAGVTQTPRYLIKTRGQQVTLSCSPISGHRSVSWYQQTPGQGLQFLFEYFSETQRNKGNFPGRFSGRQFSNSRSEMNVSTLELGDSALYLCASRLGATGETQYFGPGTRLLVL.

This chain uses TRBV28 with TRBJ2-5; TRBD1 agrees at 9 bases. CDR3 length: 15 amino acids. Germline CDR1 MDHEN, CDR2 SYDVKM. J was trimmed by 7 bases and V by 5 bases; bases with no gene match: 11. CDR3: CASSTAPGQGRTQYF. In DNA form, the CDR3 reads TGTGCCAGCAGTACAGCGCCGGGACAGGGACGGACCCAGTACTTC.

The chain carries TRBV5-6 and TRBJ2-1, with TRBD1 matching 9 bases. CDR3 size: 15 residues. Germline lookup yields CDR1 SGHDT and CDR2 YYEEEE. The junction had 9 bases not matched to a gene; V was cut back by 3 bases and J by 8 bases. The CDR3 DNA reads TGTGCCAGCAGCTGGTCCGGGACAGGGATGCATGAGCAGTTCTTC. This codes for CASSWSGTGMHEQFF.